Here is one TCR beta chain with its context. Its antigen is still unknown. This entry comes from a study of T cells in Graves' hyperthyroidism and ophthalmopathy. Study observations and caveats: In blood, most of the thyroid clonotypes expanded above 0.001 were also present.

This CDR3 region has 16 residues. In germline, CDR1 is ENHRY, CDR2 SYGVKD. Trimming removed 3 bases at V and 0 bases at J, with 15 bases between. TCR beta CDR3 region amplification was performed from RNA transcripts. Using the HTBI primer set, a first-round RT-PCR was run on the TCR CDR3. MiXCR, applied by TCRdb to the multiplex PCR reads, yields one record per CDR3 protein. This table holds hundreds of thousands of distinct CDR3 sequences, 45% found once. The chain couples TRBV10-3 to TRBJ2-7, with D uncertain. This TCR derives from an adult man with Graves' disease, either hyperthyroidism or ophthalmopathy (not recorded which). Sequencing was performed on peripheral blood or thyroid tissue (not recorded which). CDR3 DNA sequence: TGTGCCATCAGTGACTCGAGGCTACCCGGCTCCTACGAGCAGTACTTC. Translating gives CAISDSRLPGSYEQYF.